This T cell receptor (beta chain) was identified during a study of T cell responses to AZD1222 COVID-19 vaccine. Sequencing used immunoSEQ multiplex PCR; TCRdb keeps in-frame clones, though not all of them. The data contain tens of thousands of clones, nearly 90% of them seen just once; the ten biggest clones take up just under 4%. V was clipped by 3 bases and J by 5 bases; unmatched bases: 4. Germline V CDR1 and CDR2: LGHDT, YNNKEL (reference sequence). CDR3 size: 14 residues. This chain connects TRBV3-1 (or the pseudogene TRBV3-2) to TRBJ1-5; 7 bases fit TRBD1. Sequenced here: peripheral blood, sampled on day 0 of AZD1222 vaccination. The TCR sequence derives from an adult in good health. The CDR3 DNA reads TGTGCCAGCAGCCAGGGGACAGCAGATCAGCCCCAGCATTTT. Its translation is CASSQGTADQPQHF.